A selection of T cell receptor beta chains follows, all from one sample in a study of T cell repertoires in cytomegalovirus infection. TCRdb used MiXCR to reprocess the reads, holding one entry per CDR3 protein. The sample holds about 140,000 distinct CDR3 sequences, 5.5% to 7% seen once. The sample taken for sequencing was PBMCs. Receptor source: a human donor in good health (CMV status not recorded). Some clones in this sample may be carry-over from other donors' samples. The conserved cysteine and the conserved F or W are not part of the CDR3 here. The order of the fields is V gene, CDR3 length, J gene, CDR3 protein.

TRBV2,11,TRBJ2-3,ASSELPTDTQY
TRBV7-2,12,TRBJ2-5,ASSLTQTQETQY
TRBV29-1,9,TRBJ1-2,SVGSEIRYT
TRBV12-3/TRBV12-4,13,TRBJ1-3,ASSYTTGSGNTIY
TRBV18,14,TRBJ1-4,ASSPSGVPTNEKLF
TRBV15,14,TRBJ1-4,ATSRDVGTGGEKLF
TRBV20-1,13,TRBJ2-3,SAGAGTASTDTQY
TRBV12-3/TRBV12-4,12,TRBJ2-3,ASSQSQGANTQY
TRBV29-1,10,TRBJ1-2,SVQGVGYGYT
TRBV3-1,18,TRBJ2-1,ASSQRVPTRDRGHYNEQF
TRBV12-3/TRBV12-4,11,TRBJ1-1,ASSLGGASEAF
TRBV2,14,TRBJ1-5,ASRDFTGGSNQPQH
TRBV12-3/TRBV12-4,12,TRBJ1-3,ASRTGGSGNTIY
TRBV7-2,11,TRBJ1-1,ASSFSENTEAF
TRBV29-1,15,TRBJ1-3,SVETHLLQGDGNTIY
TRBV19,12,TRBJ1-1,ASGRGNPNTEAF
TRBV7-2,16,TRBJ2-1,ASSHRRWGTGVGNEQF
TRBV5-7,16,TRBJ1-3,ASSLEVRTSTSGNTIY
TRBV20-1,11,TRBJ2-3,SAMTGGTDTQY
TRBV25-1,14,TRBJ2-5,ASTGAKRGCQETQY
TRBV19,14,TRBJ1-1,ASRPTSRGTDTEAF
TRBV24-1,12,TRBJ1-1,ATSTGTPNTEAF
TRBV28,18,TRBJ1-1,ASSPSPMTGAMGDKTEAF
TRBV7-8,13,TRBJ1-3,ASSATGGSGNTIY
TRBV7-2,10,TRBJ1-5,ASSFRGQPQH
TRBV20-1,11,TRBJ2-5,SAQRAGQETQY
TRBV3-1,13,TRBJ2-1,ASSQEDRGWNEQF
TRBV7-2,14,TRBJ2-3,ASSSNLAGGSDTQY
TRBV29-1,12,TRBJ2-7,SVAQLGGSYEQY
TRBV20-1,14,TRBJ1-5,SAQGAGGNSNQPQH
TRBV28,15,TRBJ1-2,ASSLFLNFQTGYGYT
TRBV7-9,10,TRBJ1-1,ASSHGNTEAF
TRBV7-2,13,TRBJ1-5,ASSVQGALGQPQH